These T cell receptor beta chains were read from a single sample in a study of T cell responses to AZD1222 COVID-19 vaccine. The data were produced by immunoSEQ multiplex PCR, yet TCRdb's version contains in-frame clones alone and is incomplete. The data hold more than 95,000 clones, with over 75% observed a single time. The source was peripheral blood, collected on day 0 of AZD1222 vaccination. The source of these receptors is an adult in good health. CDR3s include the opening cysteine and the closing phenylalanine or tryptophan. D genes are given only for firm matches. Size values are once, few and many counts, or a class for expanded clones, and some rows have none.

clone_size j_call v_call d_call cdr3_aa cdr3_nt
once TRBJ2-1 TRBV6-5 . CASRGEGGSGNEQFF TGTGCCAGCAGGGGAGAGGGGGGGTCAGGAAATGAGCAGTTCTTC
. TRBJ2-3 TRBV5-1 TRBD2 CASSPRAGGGTDTQYF TGCGCCAGCAGCCCACGAGCGGGGGGAGGCACAGATACGCAGTATTTT
. TRBJ1-5 TRBV15 . CATSPSQGTMGQPQHF TGTGCCACCAGCCCCTCTCAGGGGACCATGGGACAGCCCCAGCATTTT
once TRBJ2-1 TRBV27 . CASRSYNEQFF TGTGCCAGCAGAAGCTACAATGAGCAGTTCTTC
. TRBJ2-3 TRBV28 TRBD2 CASTGGTLTDTQYF TGTGCCAGCACGGGGGGAACCCTCACAGATACGCAGTATTTT
. TRBJ1-1 TRBV27 TRBD1 CASSLQGQRAFF TGTGCCAGCAGTTTACAGGGACAGAGGGCTTTCTTT
. TRBJ2-1 TRBV3-1/TRBV3-2 TRBD2 CASSPGLAGQNEQFF TGTGCCAGCAGCCCGGGACTAGCGGGGCAAAATGAGCAGTTCTTC
. TRBJ2-2 TRBV30 TRBD1 CAWGTGAGELFF TGTGCCTGGGGTACAGGGGCCGGGGAGCTGTTTTTT
. TRBJ1-4 TRBV9 . CASSVGTATNEKLFF TGTGCCAGCAGCGTAGGGACAGCAACTAATGAAAAACTGTTTTTT
. TRBJ2-7 TRBV28 . CASSFLTEAYEQYF TGTGCCAGCAGTTTTTTAACGGAAGCCTACGAGCAGTACTTC
. TRBJ1-2 TRBV7-9 TRBD1 CASTGTGGYGYTF TGTGCCAGCACAGGGACAGGGGGATATGGCTACACCTTC
. TRBJ1-1 TRBV5-1 . CASSLVGSTDMNTEAFF TGCGCCAGCAGCTTGGTTGGCAGTACAGACATGAACACTGAAGCTTTCTTT
. TRBJ1-2 TRBV5-4 TRBD1 CASSKPGQGFDYGYTF TGTGCCAGCAGTAAACCGGGACAGGGGTTCGACTATGGCTACACCTTC
. TRBJ2-3 TRBV6-5 . CASSSRESDTQYF TGTGCCAGCAGTTCCAGGGAATCAGATACGCAGTATTTT
few TRBJ1-1 TRBV5-1 . CASSLGPRGGVSTEAFF TGCGCCAGCAGCTTGGGACCTCGGGGTGGGGTCAGCACTGAAGCTTTCTTT
. TRBJ2-1 TRBV29-1 TRBD2 CSVKREGSEQFF TGCAGCGTCAAGCGGGAGGGGAGTGAGCAGTTCTTC
. TRBJ2-1 TRBV5-1 TRBD1 CASSRQGYDEQFF TGCGCCAGCAGCCGACAGGGATACGATGAGCAGTTCTTC
. TRBJ2-1 TRBV6-1 TRBD1 CASSLQGSEQFF TGTGCCAGCAGTCTACAGGGGTCTGAGCAGTTCTTC
. TRBJ1-6 TRBV5-1 . CASSLAQTNSPLHF TGCGCCAGCAGCTTGGCGCAGACTAATTCACCCCTCCACTTT
. TRBJ1-5 TRBV6-1 . CASSEIGLNQPQHF TGTGCCAGCAGTGAAATTGGTCTAAATCAGCCCCAGCATTTT
. TRBJ1-6 TRBV30 . CAWSVQGGVVVSLHF TGTGCCTGGAGTGTACAAGGGGGTGTGGTCGTATCTCTCCACTTT
. TRBJ2-6 TRBV4-2 TRBD1 CASSARTGATSGANVLTF TGTGCCAGCAGCGCACGGACAGGGGCGACCTCTGGGGCCAACGTCCTGACTTTC
. TRBJ1-1 TRBV7-9 . CASSLAWGQTEAFF TGTGCCAGCAGCTTAGCGTGGGGTCAGACTGAAGCTTTCTTT
. TRBJ2-7 TRBV21-1 . CASNGTSGRAIFVEQYF TGTGCCAGCAACGGGACTAGCGGGAGGGCCATTTTTGTCGAGCAGTACTTC
. TRBJ1-2 TRBV10-3 . CAISESPGPGAYGYTF TGTGCCATCAGTGAGTCCCCAGGCCCGGGAGCCTATGGCTACACCTTC
. TRBJ2-1 TRBV5-1 TRBD1 CASSVQGVEQFF TGCGCCAGCAGCGTACAGGGGGTTGAGCAGTTCTTC
. TRBJ1-4 TRBV15 . CATSRDPNEKLFF TGTGCCACCAGCAGGGACCCTAATGAAAAACTGTTTTTT
. TRBJ2-5 TRBV6-5 TRBD2 CASRTSGGRGTQYF TGTGCCAGCCGGACTAGCGGGGGACGGGGGACCCAGTACTTC
. TRBJ2-2 TRBV3-1/TRBV3-2 . CASSQDQAYTGELFF TGTGCCAGCAGCCAAGATCAGGCTTACACCGGGGAGCTGTTTTTT
. TRBJ1-6 TRBV28 . CASSYQGGGNSPLHF TGTGCCAGCAGCTATCAGGGAGGTGGTAATTCACCCCTCCACTTT
. TRBJ1-1 TRBV6-5 TRBD1 CASSYRGPTEAFF TGTGCCAGCAGTTACAGGGGGCCCACTGAAGCTTTCTTT
. TRBJ2-3 TRBV18 TRBD2 CASSPRTSNPAGTQYF TGTGCCAGCTCACCAAGGACTAGTAACCCCGCGGGTACGCAGTATTTT
once TRBJ2-7 TRBV6-6 . CASSWVRGSYEQYF TGTGCCAGCAGTTGGGTGCGGGGCTCCTACGAGCAGTACTTC
. TRBJ2-7 TRBV11-3 . CASSPPLHYEQYF TGTGCCAGCAGCCCTCCTCTGCACTACGAGCAGTACTTC
. TRBJ2-1 TRBV18 TRBD2 CASSPSAGGPSKQFF TGTGCCAGCTCACCAAGCGCGGGAGGGCCGTCTAAGCAGTTCTTC
. TRBJ1-5 TRBV12-3/TRBV12-4 . CASSLRKAQPQHF TGTGCCAGCAGTTTAAGGAAAGCGCAGCCCCAGCATTTT
. TRBJ1-5 TRBV28 . CASSPRGASNQPQHF TGTGCCAGCAGCCCGAGAGGGGCGAGCAATCAGCCCCAGCATTTT
. TRBJ2-1 TRBV27 TRBD2 CASSYQAGVGYNEQFF TGTGCCAGCAGTTACCAAGCGGGAGTGGGCTACAATGAGCAGTTCTTC
. TRBJ1-1 TRBV3-1/TRBV3-2 . CASSHPGRGTEAFF TGTGCCAGCAGCCACCCCGGGCGGGGCACTGAAGCTTTCTTT